The 13 T cell receptor beta chains below all came from one sample that was sequenced in a study of T cell responses to AZD1222 COVID-19 vaccine. TCRdb keeps only in-frame clones here, not all; method: immunoSEQ multiplex PCR. The repertoire holds under 150,000 clones, with about 79% as singletons. The sample in question was peripheral blood, obtained 28 days after the second AZD1222 dose. These receptors were taken from an adult who received the AZD1222 COVID-19 vaccine.

This clone occurred once. The junction and the germline gene differ at one end; a read error may be behind it. This chain uses TRBV7-7 with TRBJ2-2; the match to TRBD2 covers 13 bases. The germline CDR1 and CDR2 sequences are SSHAT and FNYEAQ (reference sequence). The CDR3 sequence is 19 residues long. The CDR3 coding sequence is TGTGCTAGCATAATAAACTGGACTAGCGGGGGAGAGAACACCGGGGAGCTGTTTTTT. Amino acids: CASIINWTSGGENTGELFF.

This sequence joins TRBV28 and TRBJ1-1, with a possible D match to TRBD1 (5 bases). Germline assignment: CDR1 MDHEN and CDR2 SYDVKM. The CDR3 consists of 13 residues. Trimming cost V 6 bases and J 3 bases, with 11 bases left between them. CDR3 protein: CASREQVYTEAFF. DNA for the CDR3: TGTGCCAGCAGGGAACAGGTCTACACTGAAGCTTTCTTT.

On this clone itself: This same CDR3 is encoded by further DNA sequences in the sample. The chain carries TRBV5-4 and TRBJ2-3; TRBD2 agrees at 7 bases. The germline CDR1 and CDR2 sequences are SGHNT and YYREEE (reference sequence). This CDR3 has 13 residues. Germline trimming cut 4 bases from V and 1 base from J; bases unmatched to any gene: 0. The CDR3 DNA reads TGTGCCAGCAGCCTAGCGGGCACAGATACGCAGTATTTT. Its protein is CASSLAGTDTQYF.

The genes are TRBV5-6 and TRBJ2-7, with D perhaps TRBD1 (5 bases). Trimming stripped 1 base from V and 4 bases from J, with 9 bases between. CDR3 length equals 13 residues. CDR1 SGHDT and CDR2 YYEEEE come from the germline V gene. The CDR3 bases are TGTGCCAGCAGCTTGCCCCAGGGTTACGAGCAGTACTTC. It codes for CASSLPQGYEQYF.

This chain links TRBV30 with TRBJ1-4; D not resolved. The CDR3 is 17 residues long. From germline, CDR1 is GTSNPN and CDR2 SVGIG (reference sequence). V gave up 0 bases and J gave up 0 bases, with 14 bases separating them. CDR3 protein: CAWSVGRQSATNEKLFF. CDR3 nucleotides: TGTGCCTGGAGTGTCGGGCGGCAGTCTGCAACTAATGAAAAACTGTTTTTT.

The chain carries TRBV18 and TRBJ2-7; no firm D call. The CDR3 is made up of 14 amino acids. Germline CDR1 KGHSH, CDR2 LQKENI. Between the trimmed V and J ends, which lost 2 bases and 4 bases, there was a span of 12 bases. Written as DNA, the CDR3 is TGTGCCAGCTCACCAACCGGACGTTCATACGAGCAGTACTTC. Protein: CASSPTGRSYEQYF.

The V call is TRBV20-1, the J call TRBJ1-1; D call uncertain. CDR3 size: 10 residues. The germline CDR1 and CDR2 sequences are DFQATT and SNEGSKA (reference sequence). V shed 3 bases and J shed 10 bases, with 9 bases lying between them. CDR3 coding DNA: TGCAGTGCTAGTCAAGGACGAGCTTTCTTT. Translating it yields CSASQGRAFF.

About this clone: A much larger clone sits a single nucleotide away, making a read error possible. Additional DNA sequences in this sample encode the identical CDR3. The chain employs TRBV11-2 and TRBJ2-7; D gene uncertain. V was shortened by 2 bases and J by 0 bases, with 5 bases between the two germline ends. Germline CDR1 and CDR2: SGHAT and FQNNGV. CDR3 length equals 13 residues. The CDR3 DNA sequence: TGTGCCAGCAGCTTACAAACCTCCTACGAGCAGTACTTC. This encodes CASSLQTSYEQYF. Using reference TRBV11-2 and TRBJ2-7 for the parts outside the CDR3, the full variable domain is EAGVAQSPRYKIIEKRQSVAFWCNPISGHATLYWYQQILGQGPKLLIQFQNNGVVDDSQLPKDRFSAERLKGVDSTLKIQPAKLEDSAVYLCASSLQTSYEQYFGPGTRLTVT.

The sample holds a few counts of this clone. The J gene is TRBJ1-6, the V gene TRBV5-1; D unclear. Germline loops: CDR1 SGHRS, CDR2 YFSETQ. The CDR3 consists of 14 residues. V was trimmed by 4 bases and J by 2 bases, leaving 7 bases between them. The chain's CDR3 is CASSAGTYNSPLHF. CDR3 nucleotide sequence: TGCGCCAGCAGCGCGGGGACCTATAATTCACCCCTCCACTTT.

The chain uses TRBV3-1 (or the pseudogene TRBV3-2) and TRBJ1-1; D is undetermined. Germline assignment: CDR1 LGHDT and CDR2 YNNKEL (reference sequence). Trimming removed 1 base at V and 2 bases at J, with 11 bases between. This CDR3 is 15 amino acids long. The CDR3 sequence is CASSQAGGINTEAFF. CDR3 coding DNA: TGTGCCAGCAGCCAAGCGGGAGGGATTAACACTGAAGCTTTCTTT.

V is TRBV6-6 and J is TRBJ1-2, with D possibly matching TRBD1 (5 bases). V gave up 6 bases and J gave up 4 bases, with 9 bases separating them. This CDR3 spans 12 amino acids. Per germline, CDR1 MNHNY and CDR2 SVGAGI (reference sequence). The CDR3 sequence: CASSHGGYGYTF. DNA of the CDR3: TGTGCCAGCAGCCACGGGGGCTATGGCTACACCTTC.

The chain couples TRBV5-4 to TRBJ2-7; 7 positions agree with TRBD2. V lost 4 bases to trimming and J lost 2 bases; unmatched junction nucleotides: 3. Germline V gene lookup returns CDR1 SGHNT and CDR2 YYREEE (reference sequence). The CDR3 loop spans 13 amino acids. The CDR3 coding sequence is TGTGCCAGCAGCCGCGGACTAGCCTACGAGCAGTACTTC. It yields the protein CASSRGLAYEQYF.

The chain uses TRBV3-1 (or the pseudogene TRBV3-2) and TRBJ1-2; TRBD1 is a possible D gene (6 bases). Looked up from germline, CDR1 is LGHDT and CDR2 is YNNKEL (reference sequence). Trimming removed 5 bases at V and 6 bases at J, with 19 bases between. The CDR3 has 15 residues. The DNA of the CDR3 is TGTGCCAGCAGCGAAGGGGGGGCGAATTTGGATGGCTACACCTTC. Residues: CASSEGGANLDGYTF.